The 15 T cell receptor beta chains given below trace back to one sample, sequenced in a study of T cells in Graves' hyperthyroidism and ophthalmopathy. What was amplified from RNA transcripts were TCR beta CDR3 regions. HTBI primers were employed in a first-round RT-PCR of the TCR CDR3. TCRdb processed the multiplex PCR reads anew with MiXCR; each CDR3 protein has one entry. The profile shows about 290,000 distinct CDR3 sequences, over 15% of them singletons. The sample was blood. Every receptor here comes from an older woman with Graves' ophthalmopathy.

This clonotype has just a few counts. The genes are TRBV24-1 and TRBJ2-1; D may be TRBD1 or TRBD2 (7 bases each). The CDR3 loop spans 17 amino acids. Germline-derived CDR1 and CDR2 are KGHDR and SFDVKD. V was trimmed by 2 bases and J by 0 bases, leaving 13 bases between them. CDR3 DNA sequence: TGTGCCACCAGTGATTCGGCAGGGGGGGACTCCTACAATGAGCAGTTCTTC. Translating it yields CATSDSAGGDSYNEQFF.

This clonotype was detected ten times or more. The chain joins TRBV28 to TRBJ2-1; D unclear. CDR1 is MDHEN and CDR2 is SYDVKM in the germline V gene. This CDR3 has 11 amino acids. V lost 3 bases and J lost 10, with 7 bases in between. The CDR3 DNA follows: TGTGCCAGCAGTTTTCGTCGGGAGCAGTTCTTC. This sequence encodes CASSFRREQFF.

A few counts support this clonotype. The rearrangement joins TRBV7-2 to TRBJ2-1; 9 nucleotides agree with TRBD1. The V gene end was trimmed by 5 bases and the J gene end by 5 bases; junction bases not matched to a gene: 7. The CDR3 is 15 residues long. Germline-derived CDR1 and CDR2 are SGHTA and FQGNSA. The CDR3 DNA is TGTGCCAGCAGCCGCCCGGGACAGGGAAACAATGAGCAGTTCTTC. Protein product: CASSRPGQGNNEQFF.

At least ten counts were recorded for this clonotype. The chain joins TRBV2 to TRBJ2-3, with TRBD1 identical over 8 bases. J was trimmed by 1 base and V by 5 bases; bases with no gene match: 5. The CDR3 consists of 15 residues. Germline values: CDR1 SNHLY, CDR2 FYNNEI. The CDR3 DNA reads TGTGCCAGCAGTACCTCGACAGGGGGCACAGATACGCAGTATTTT. Translation gives CASSTSTGGTDTQYF.

This rearrangement joins TRBV20-1 to TRBJ2-1, with 10 bases lining up with TRBD2. The V and J ends lost 5 bases and 3 bases, in that order; junction bases with no gene match: 7. CDR3 length: 15 residues. Germline values: CDR1 DFQATT, CDR2 SNEGSKA (reference sequence). The CDR3 loop is CSALAGASNYNEQFF. The CDR3 DNA follows: TGCAGTGCTCTAGCGGGAGCCAGTAACTACAATGAGCAGTTCTTC.

The gene calls are TRBV7-9 and TRBJ1-6; 8 nucleotides line up with TRBD1. The CDR3 is made up of 15 amino acids. V shed 5 bases, J shed 13 bases, and the junction held 13 bases outside the gene matches. Germline V gene sequence: CDR1 SEHNR, CDR2 FQNEAQ (reference sequence). The CDR3 sequence is CASSPLAGGRSPLHF. As DNA, the CDR3 is TGTGCCAGCAGCCCCCTGGCAGGGGGCAGGTCCCCCCTCCACTTT.

This clonotype was detected ten times or more. The CDR3 loop is CSAYPSGVETQYF. The CDR3 region has the DNA TGCAGTGCGTACCCTAGCGGGGTAGAGACCCAGTACTTC. The V gene is TRBV20-1, the J gene TRBJ2-5, with 9 positions matching TRBD2. Trimming cost V 6 bases and J 4 bases; bases outside gene matches: 6. This CDR3 has 13 residues. CDR1 and CDR2 (germline): DFQATT, SNEGSKA (reference sequence).

This clonotype was seen more than once but under ten times. The CDR3 spells CASRGQTRNTEAFF. CDR3 in DNA: TGCGCCAGCAGAGGTCAGACGAGGAACACTGAAGCTTTCTTT. This chain connects TRBV5-1 to TRBJ1-1, with D hard to call. Trimming removed 5 bases from V and 1 base from J, with 12 bases in between. The CDR3 runs to 14 residues. In germline, CDR1 is SGHRS, CDR2 YFSETQ. Filled out from reference TRBV5-1 and TRBJ1-1, the complete variable domain reads KAGVTQTPRYLIKTRGQQVTLSCSPISGHRSVSWYQQTPGQGLQFLFEYFSETQRNKGNFPGRFSGRQFSNSRSEMNVSTLELGDSALYLCASRGQTRNTEAFFGQGTRLTVV.

The J gene is TRBJ2-1, the V gene TRBV6-2 or TRBV6-3; 7 bases match TRBD1. Germline V gene sequence: CDR1 MNHEY, CDR2 SVGEGT. The CDR3 spans 13 residues. Unmatched junction bases numbered 9, after V lost 6 bases and J lost 10 bases. In nucleotides, the CDR3 is TGTGCCAGCAGCCGTCCCGGGACAGTGGAGCAGTTCTTC. This sequence encodes CASSRPGTVEQFF.

This clonotype appeared many times. This CDR3 is CASSREPVGETQYF. Written as DNA, the CDR3 is TGCGCCAGCAGTCGAGAGCCAGTAGGGGAGACCCAGTACTTC. V is TRBV5-1 and J is TRBJ2-5; D is ambiguous. The germline gives CDR1 SGHRS, CDR2 YFSETQ. This CDR3 spans 14 amino acids. V was pared by 5 bases and J by 5 bases, with 16 bases between.

This clonotype was recorded many times. CDR3 DNA: TGTGCCAGCTCACCCGGGACACAGACAGATACGCAGTATTTT. It specifies CASSPGTQTDTQYF. The J gene is TRBJ2-3, the V gene TRBV18, with a weak D call TRBD1 (6 bases). Germline V gene data show CDR1 as KGHSH and CDR2 as LQKENI. The V and J ends lost 3 bases and 3 bases respectively, with 10 bases between them. This CDR3 has 14 residues.

Many counts were recorded for this clonotype. The CDR3 DNA sequence: TGTGCCAGCAGTTTAGTCCTCATTAGCGGGGGACAATCCTACGAGCAGTACTTC. Protein: CASSLVLISGGQSYEQYF. This chain uses TRBV28 with TRBJ2-7, with 9 bases fitting TRBD2. CDR3 size: 18 residues. Trimming cost V 2 bases and J 1 base; bases outside gene matches: 12. Germline CDR1 is MDHEN and CDR2 is SYDVKM. Based on the CDR3 plus reference TRBV28 and TRBJ2-7, the full variable domain is DVKVTQSSRYLVKRTGEKVFLECVQDMDHENMFWYRQDPGLGLRLIYFSYDVKMKEKGDIPEGYSVSREKKERFSLILESASTNQTSMYLCASSLVLISGGQSYEQYFGPGTRLTVT.

The sample holds many counts of this clonotype. The gene calls are TRBV29-1 and TRBJ2-5, with 10 bases lining up with TRBD1. The CDR3 runs 13 residues. J gave up 5 bases and V 5 bases, and 5 bases lay outside the gene matches. Germline V gene data show CDR1 as SQVTM and CDR2 as ANQGSEA. CDR3: CSVQRQGAETQYF. In nucleotides, the CDR3 is TGCAGCGTTCAGAGACAGGGGGCTGAGACCCAGTACTTC. The entire variable domain, with the rest obtained from reference TRBV29-1 and TRBJ2-5, is as follows: SAVISQKPSRDICQRGTSLTIQCQVDSQVTMMFWYRQQPGQSLTLIATANQGSEATYESGFVIDKFPISRPNLTFSTLTVSNMSPEDSSIYLCSVQRQGAETQYFGPGTRLLVL.

The sample holds many counts of this clonotype. The rearrangement links TRBV20-1 to TRBJ2-5; 9 nucleotides line up with TRBD1. The germline V gene encodes CDR1 DFQATT and CDR2 SNEGSKA (reference sequence). Losses at the gene ends were 3 bases for V and 2 bases for J; bases not matched to a gene: 4. This CDR3 is 14 amino acids long. CDR3: CSASTTGGQETQYF. For the CDR3, the DNA is TGCAGTGCTAGCACGACAGGGGGGCAAGAGACCCAGTACTTC.

The sample holds a few counts of this clonotype. The V call is TRBV10-3, the J call TRBJ2-7, with a weak D call TRBD2 (7 bases). This CDR3 comprises 15 residues. Germline CDR1 is ENHRY and CDR2 is SYGVKD. V gave up 4 bases and J gave up 2 bases, with 15 bases separating them. Written as DNA, the CDR3 is TGTGCCATCAGTGGTCGGACGGGGGGCACCTACGAGCAGTACTTC. This gives the protein CAISGRTGGTYEQYF.